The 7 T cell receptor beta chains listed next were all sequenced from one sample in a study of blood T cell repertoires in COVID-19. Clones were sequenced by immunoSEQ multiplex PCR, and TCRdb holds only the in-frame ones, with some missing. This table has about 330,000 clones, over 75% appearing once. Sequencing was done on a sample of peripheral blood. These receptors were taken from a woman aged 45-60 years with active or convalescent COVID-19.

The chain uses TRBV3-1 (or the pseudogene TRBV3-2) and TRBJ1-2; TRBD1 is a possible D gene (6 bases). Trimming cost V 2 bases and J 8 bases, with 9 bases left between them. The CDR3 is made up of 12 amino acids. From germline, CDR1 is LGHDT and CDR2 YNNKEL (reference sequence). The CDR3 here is CASSQSQGGYTF. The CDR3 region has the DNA TGTGCCAGCAGCCAAAGCCAGGGGGGCTACACCTTC.

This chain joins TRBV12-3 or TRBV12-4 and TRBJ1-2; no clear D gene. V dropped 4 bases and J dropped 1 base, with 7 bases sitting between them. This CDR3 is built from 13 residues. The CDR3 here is CASSSSGNYGYTF. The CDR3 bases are TGTGCCAGCAGTTCCTCGGGTAACTATGGCTACACCTTC.

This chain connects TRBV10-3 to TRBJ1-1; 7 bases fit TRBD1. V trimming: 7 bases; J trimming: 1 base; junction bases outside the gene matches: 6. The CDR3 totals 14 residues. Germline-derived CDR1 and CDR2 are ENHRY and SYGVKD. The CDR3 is CAITMTGTNTEAFF. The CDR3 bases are TGTGCCATCACTATGACAGGGACGAACACTGAAGCTTTCTTT.

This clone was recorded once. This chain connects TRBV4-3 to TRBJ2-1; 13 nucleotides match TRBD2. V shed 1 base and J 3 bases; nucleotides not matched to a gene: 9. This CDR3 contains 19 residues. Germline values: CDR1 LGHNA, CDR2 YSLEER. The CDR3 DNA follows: TGCGCCAGCAGCCAAGGACTAGCGGGAGGTACTTTGGACTACAATGAGCAGTTCTTC. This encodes CASSQGLAGGTLDYNEQFF.

The CDR3 nucleotides are TGTGCCATCAGTTTGTCCCGGACAGAAGCTAACTATGGCTACACCTTC. Translation: CAISLSRTEANYGYTF. V usage is TRBV10-3 and J usage is TRBJ1-2; D possibly corresponds to TRBD1 (6 bases). Trimming stripped 5 bases from V and 0 bases from J, with 16 bases between. This CDR3 has 16 residues. Germline V CDR1 and CDR2: ENHRY, SYGVKD.

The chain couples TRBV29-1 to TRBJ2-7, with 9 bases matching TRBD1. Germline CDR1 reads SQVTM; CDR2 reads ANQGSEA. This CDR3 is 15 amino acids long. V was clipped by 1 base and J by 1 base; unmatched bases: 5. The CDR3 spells CSVEVRTGASYEQYF. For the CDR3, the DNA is TGCAGCGTTGAAGTACGGACAGGGGCTTCCTACGAGCAGTACTTC.

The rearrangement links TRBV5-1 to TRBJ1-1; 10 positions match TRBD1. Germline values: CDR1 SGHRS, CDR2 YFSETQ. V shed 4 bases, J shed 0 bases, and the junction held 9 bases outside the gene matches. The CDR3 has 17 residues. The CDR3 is CASSPGQGITMNTEAFF. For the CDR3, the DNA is TGCGCCAGCAGCCCGGGACAGGGGATTACCATGAACACTGAAGCTTTCTTT.